One sample yielded the 25 T cell receptor beta chains listed below, sequenced in a study of cytomegalovirus exposure and HLA in healthy donors. Using immunoSEQ multiplex PCR, the repertoire was profiled, and TCRdb retains in-frame clones only, with some absent. The sample includes around 200,000 clones, about 91% of them seen just once. The sample taken for sequencing was PBMCs. The source of these receptors is a woman aged 18-35 years in good health and CMV-seronegative.

The J gene is TRBJ2-4, the V gene TRBV19; TRBD2 matches 12 bases. The CDR3 extends over 14 amino acids. Trimming at V came to 5 bases and at J to 7 bases, leaving 3 bases not matched to a gene. Germline V lookup: CDR1 LNHDA, CDR2 SQIVND (reference sequence). CDR3 nucleotide sequence: TGTGCCAGTAGTGCTAGCGGGAGGGGGAACATTCAGTACTTC. Amino acid sequence: CASSASGRGNIQYF.

The chain links TRBV10-3 to TRBJ1-1, with 7 bases lining up with TRBD1. Unmatched junction bases numbered 5, after V lost 2 bases and J lost 5 bases. The CDR3 is 14 residues long. Germline V gene sequence: CDR1 ENHRY, CDR2 SYGVKD. CDR3 residues: CAISEGQVSTEAFF. In nucleotides, the CDR3 is TGTGCCATCAGTGAGGGACAGGTATCGACTGAAGCTTTCTTT.

The V and J genes are TRBV9 and TRBJ2-2, with 8 bases aligning to TRBD2. Germline trimming cut 4 bases from V and 0 bases from J; bases unmatched to any gene: 5. The germline gives CDR1 SGDLS, CDR2 YYNGEE. CDR3 length: 16 amino acids. CDR3 nucleotides: TGTGCCAGCAGCCCCGGGGGGGCCTCGAACACCGGGGAGCTGTTTTTT. Its protein is CASSPGGASNTGELFF. Filled out from reference TRBV9 and TRBJ2-2, the complete variable domain reads DSGVTQTPKHLITATGQRVTLRCSPRSGDLSVYWYQQSLDQGLQFLIQYYNGEERAKGNILERFSAQQFPDLHSELNLSSLELGDSALYFCASSPGGASNTGELFFGEGSRLTVL.

The rearrangement uses TRBV5-6 and TRBJ2-1; D is undetermined. Germline assignment: CDR1 SGHDT and CDR2 YYEEEE. The CDR3 extends over 14 amino acids. V lost 0 bases and J 8 bases, leaving 12 bases between the germline ends. The CDR3 sequence is CASSLANKQDEQFF. The DNA for the CDR3 is TGTGCCAGCAGCTTGGCGAATAAGCAGGATGAGCAGTTCTTC.

The V and J genes are TRBV9 and TRBJ2-1; the match to TRBD1 covers 9 bases. Germline CDR1 reads SGDLS; CDR2 reads YYNGEE. This CDR3 is 15 amino acids long. V lost 2 bases and J lost 3; bases outside the gene matches: 3. As DNA, the CDR3 is TGTGCCAGCAGCGTCGGGACAGGGTACTACAATGAGCAGTTCTTC. This sequence encodes CASSVGTGYYNEQFF.

This clone appeared a few times. The gene calls are TRBV7-9 and TRBJ2-3; TRBD2 matches at 7 bases. The junction had 3 bases not matched to a gene; V was cut back by 1 base and J by 2 bases. This CDR3 region has 15 residues. Germline V gene sequence: CDR1 SEHNR, CDR2 FQNEAQ (reference sequence). CDR3 sequence (DNA): TGTGCCAGCAGCTTAGGTGCGGGAGCCACAGATACGCAGTATTTT. This gives the protein CASSLGAGATDTQYF.

The V gene is TRBV28, the J gene TRBJ2-7; D perhaps matches TRBD1 (5 bases). Germline assignment: CDR1 MDHEN and CDR2 SYDVKM. The CDR3 is 13 residues long. Trimming took off 4 bases at V and 3 bases at J, with 10 bases between the two ends. This CDR3 is CASSSDSGYEQYF. The CDR3 DNA sequence: TGTGCCAGCAGTTCCGACAGTGGCTACGAGCAGTACTTC.

The rearrangement uses TRBV11-2 and TRBJ2-7; D might be TRBD2 (5 bases). The V gene lost 1 base and the J gene lost 6 bases, with 16 bases spanning the gap. Germline V gene lookup returns CDR1 SGHAT and CDR2 FQNNGV. CDR3 length: 15 residues. CDR3 DNA: TGTGCCAGCAGCTTAGCCCCCGGTCTAGCCGGCGAGCAGTACTTC. It encodes CASSLAPGLAGEQYF.

This chain uses TRBV2 with TRBJ2-7; 8 bases align to TRBD2. The CDR3 spans 14 residues. J gave up 5 bases and V 4 bases, and 7 bases lay outside the gene matches. Germline V gives CDR1 SNHLY, CDR2 FYNNEI. In nucleotides, the CDR3 is TGTGCCAGCAGTGGGTCCGGGACTAGTAACGAGCAGTACTTC. Amino acids: CASSGSGTSNEQYF.

This chain links TRBV2 with TRBJ2-5; D ambiguous. This CDR3 has 16 amino acids. Per germline, CDR1 SNHLY and CDR2 FYNNEI. Trimming cost V 2 bases and J 3 bases, with 16 bases left between them. This CDR3 reads CASSEFRTRVEETQYF. In DNA, the CDR3 is TGTGCCAGCAGTGAATTTAGAACCCGTGTGGAAGAGACCCAGTACTTC.

This chain joins TRBV19 and TRBJ2-7; D is ambiguous. The V and J ends lost 1 base and 0 bases respectively, with 7 bases between them. CDR3 length: 14 residues. The germline gives CDR1 LNHDA, CDR2 SQIVND (reference sequence). The DNA of the CDR3 is TGTGCCAGTAGTATAGGCGTAAGCTCCTACGAGCAGTACTTC. It encodes CASSIGVSSYEQYF. The entire variable domain, with the rest obtained from reference TRBV19 and TRBJ2-7, is as follows: DGGITQSPKYLFRKEGQNVTLSCEQNLNHDAMYWYRQDPGQGLRLIYYSQIVNDFQKGDIAEGYSVSREKKESFPLTVTSAQKNPTAFYLCASSIGVSSYEQYFGPGTRLTVT.

The chain couples TRBV2 to TRBJ2-5; TRBD2 matches at 12 bases. The length of the CDR3 is 15 residues. CDR1 and CDR2 from the germline V gene are SNHLY and FYNNEI. J lost 3 bases, V lost 7 bases, and 6 bases had no gene match. CDR3 loop: CASNGLAGIEETQYF. CDR3 sequence (DNA): TGTGCCAGCAACGGACTAGCGGGAATAGAAGAGACCCAGTACTTC.

About this clone itself: A read error is possible here, since a much larger clone lies one base away. The rearrangement uses TRBV7-9 and TRBJ1-1; D gene uncertain. The germline V gene encodes CDR1 SEHNR and CDR2 FQNEAQ (reference sequence). This CDR3 is built from 12 residues. V gave up 4 bases and J gave up 4 bases, with 7 bases separating them. CDR3 bases: TGTGCCAGCAGCTGGACTGGCACTGAAGCTTTCTTT. As protein: CASSWTGTEAFF.

This clone was seen only once. V gene TRBV30 combines with J gene TRBJ2-2; possible D gene TRBD2, 6 bases. Trimming shortened V by 0 bases and J by 6 bases, and 8 bases separated the two germline ends. The germline V gene encodes CDR1 GTSNPN and CDR2 SVGIG (reference sequence). CDR3 length: 13 amino acids. The chain's CDR3 is CAWSVPSAGELFF. The CDR3 DNA sequence: TGTGCCTGGAGTGTACCTAGCGCCGGGGAGCTGTTTTTT.

The chain recombines TRBV14 with TRBJ1-1; D not certain. The CDR3 contains 13 residues. The V gene's germline CDR1 is SGHDN and CDR2 FVKESK. V was trimmed by 4 bases and J by 6 bases, leaving 12 bases between them. The CDR3 DNA reads as TGTGCCAGCAGCCCCCCTTTCGGGGCTGAAGCTTTCTTT. Translated: CASSPPFGAEAFF. The complete variable domain, with remaining parts taken from reference TRBV14 and TRBJ1-1, reads EAGVTQFPSHSVIEKGQTVTLRCDPISGHDNLYWYRRVMGKEIKFLLHFVKESKQDESGMPNNRFLAERTGGTYSTLKVQPAELEDSGVYFCASSPPFGAEAFFGQGTRLTVV.

The chain has TRBV2 and TRBJ2-1, with TRBD2 matching 8 bases. The CDR3 is 17 amino acids. CDR1 and CDR2 (germline): SNHLY, FYNNEI. V lost 1 base and J lost 1; bases outside the gene matches: 6. CDR3 protein: CASSEGTTSDSYNEQFF. As DNA, the CDR3 is TGTGCCAGCAGTGAAGGAACGACTAGCGATTCCTACAATGAGCAGTTCTTC.

V and J are TRBV5-6 and TRBJ1-4; the match to TRBD1 covers 9 bases. CDR3 length: 15 residues. J was trimmed by 5 bases and V by 3 bases; bases with no gene match: 5. The germline gives CDR1 SGHDT, CDR2 YYEEEE. The CDR3 sequence is CASSWGGTGNEKLFF. Here the CDR3 DNA reads TGTGCCAGCAGCTGGGGGGGGACAGGGAATGAAAAACTGTTTTTT.

J is TRBJ2-7 and V is TRBV5-1; 10 nucleotides line up with TRBD2. J was trimmed by 0 bases and V by 2 bases; bases with no gene match: 2. Germline V gene sequence: CDR1 SGHRS, CDR2 YFSETQ. CDR3 length: 15 residues. The CDR3 loop is CASSLLAGLSYEQYF. CDR3 sequence (DNA): TGCGCCAGCAGCTTACTAGCGGGGCTCTCCTACGAGCAGTACTTC.

The rearrangement links TRBV2 to TRBJ2-5, with D tentatively TRBD2 (6 bases). Germline CDR1 is SNHLY and CDR2 is FYNNEI. Trimming pared 4 bases from V and 1 base from J, leaving 13 bases between. CDR3 size: 15 residues. The CDR3 DNA is TGTGCCAGCAGTGTCGAGTCAGCGGGCCAAGAGACCCAGTACTTC. Its translation: CASSVESAGQETQYF.

The chain has TRBV18 and TRBJ2-5; D gene ambiguous. V was clipped by 2 bases and J by 5 bases, with 9 bases between them. CDR3 size: 13 residues. Germline V lookup: CDR1 KGHSH, CDR2 LQKENI. CDR3: CASSPGPRETQYF. CDR3 bases: TGTGCCAGCTCACCAGGTCCCAGGGAGACCCAGTACTTC. Variable domain in full (rest from reference TRBV18 and TRBJ2-5): NAGVMQNPRHLVRRRGQEARLRCSPMKGHSHVYWYRQLPEEGLKFMVYLQKENIIDESGMPKERFSAEFPKEGPSILRIQQVVRGDSAAYFCASSPGPRETQYFGPGTRLLVL.

The V gene is TRBV29-1, the J gene TRBJ1-3; 9 nucleotides line up with TRBD1. CDR3 length: 17 amino acids. The germline gives CDR1 SQVTM, CDR2 ANQGSEA. V lost 4 bases to trimming and J lost 0 bases; unmatched junction nucleotides: 10. CDR3 DNA sequence: TGCAGCGTTGTTGACAGGGGGGGATCGGGCTCTGGAAACACCATATATTTT. Translation: CSVVDRGGSGSGNTIYF.

V gene TRBV28 combines with J gene TRBJ1-4, with D perhaps TRBD1 (5 bases). The CDR3 loop spans 12 amino acids. The ends were cut back, 3 bases at V and 8 bases at J, with 7 bases in the middle. Germline V lookup: CDR1 MDHEN, CDR2 SYDVKM. DNA of the CDR3: TGTGCCAGCAGTTTGGAGGGGGAAAAACTGTTTTTT. It codes for CASSLEGEKLFF.

The J gene is TRBJ2-1, the V gene TRBV9; TRBD2 matches at 11 bases. This CDR3 is built from 16 residues. J lost 12 bases, V lost 3 bases, and 14 bases had no gene match. Germline V gene sequence: CDR1 SGDLS, CDR2 YYNGEE. The CDR3 protein is CASSAPIAGGSIGQFF. CDR3 DNA sequence: TGTGCCAGCAGCGCTCCGATAGCGGGAGGGAGCATCGGGCAGTTCTTC.

The chain couples TRBV29-1 to TRBJ1-2; maybe TRBD1 (6 bases). V gave up 2 bases and J gave up 8 bases, with 12 bases separating them. This CDR3 has 12 residues. CDR1 SQVTM and CDR2 ANQGSEA come from the germline V gene. CDR3 sequence (DNA): TGCAGCGTTGAATACGAGGGGGGGGGCTACACCTTC. Its translation: CSVEYEGGGYTF. The whole variable domain, remainder taken from reference TRBV29-1 and TRBJ1-2, is SAVISQKPSRDICQRGTSLTIQCQVDSQVTMMFWYRQQPGQSLTLIATANQGSEATYESGFVIDKFPISRPNLTFSTLTVSNMSPEDSSIYLCSVEYEGGGYTFGSGTRLTVV.

V gene TRBV28 combines with J gene TRBJ2-7, with D unclear. Germline V gene data show CDR1 as MDHEN and CDR2 as SYDVKM. Trimming shortened V by 3 bases and J by 0 bases, and 15 bases separated the two germline ends. This CDR3 is built from 16 residues. DNA of the CDR3: TGTGCCAGCAGTTTCTTGTCGGTTAGCAGCTCCTACGAGCAGTACTTC. This translates into CASSFLSVSSSYEQYF.